This T cell receptor beta chain was sequenced in a study of tumor-infiltrating lymphocytes in primary liver carcinoma. Study-level background: Surgeons resected the patients' primary liver carcinomas. Enrolled patients were male and female, aged 30 to 69 years.

Total RNA amounting to 450 to 550 ng was the source from which TCR beta cDNA was made with a constant-region primer. Amplification in three nested multiplex PCR rounds with slightly modified ARM-PCR gave rise to TCR beta libraries. Two initial PCR rounds of about 11 cycles each paired TRBV1-TRBV30 forward primers with a C-beta reverse primer. TCRdb reprocessed the multiplex PCR reads with MiXCR, giving one entry per CDR3 protein. The sample lists some 190,000 distinct CDR3 sequences, about 60% seen once, with approximately 68% in the top ten. General study findings and limits: Without sorting, CD4+ versus CD8+ T cell repertoires were not compared.

There are 15 residues in the CDR3. Germline lookup yields CDR1 MGHRA and CDR2 YSYEKL. J was trimmed by 3 bases and V by 0 bases; bases with no gene match: 4. Blood RNA came from unsorted whole blood; germline DNA was also extracted. This clonotype was detected only once. Its antigen is still unknown. Because it lacks the conserved phenylalanine or tryptophan at the end, this CDR3 is likely a read error. The TCR was taken from a man aged 35-49 years with primary liver carcinoma and hepatitis B virus infection. The material sequenced was peripheral blood. The chain employs TRBV4-1 and TRBJ1-2, with 7 bases fitting TRBD1. CDR3 nucleotide sequence: TGCGCCAGCAGCCAAGACACAGGGGCGTACTATGGCTACACCTCC. Residues: CASSQDTGAYYGYTS.